This T cell receptor beta chain was observed in a study of blood T cells in healthy people across ages. Broader study findings: It was the long-lived donors that had more naive CD4+ cells and higher diversity than aged donors. Among T cells, TCR beta diversity per million cells dropped roughly linearly as age rose.

Concerning this clonotype: What it binds is unknown.

Then a second PCR, running roughly 7 to 11 cycles, was carried out with a sample-barcoded 5' primer and a J-beta primer mix. TCRdb reprocessed the 5' RACE reads with MiXCR, giving one entry per CDR3 protein. The data contain a few hundred thousand distinct CDR3 sequences, approximately 47% of them singletons. For every donor, a draw yielded ten milliliters of peripheral blood. The receptor was isolated from a man aged 55-75 years in good health. The sequenced sample consisted of blood.

The CDR3 DNA sequence: TGTGCCAGCTCCCTATTCGGACAGAGCACAGATACGCAGTATTTT. This translates into CASSLFGQSTDTQYF. The V gene is TRBV18, the J gene TRBJ2-3; the D gene is possibly TRBD1 (6 bases). Germline V gives CDR1 KGHSH, CDR2 LQKENI. V lost 6 bases, J lost 0 bases, and 13 bases lay in between. The CDR3 totals 15 residues.